This entry features one T cell receptor beta chain sequence. The entry originates in a study of cytomegalovirus exposure and HLA in healthy donors. Use of 60 Vbeta and 13 Jbeta primers characterized the PCR. TCRdb's table, derived via immunoSEQ multiplex PCR, lists solely in-frame clones and lacks some. The table shows over 75,000 clones, with 70% to 80% occurring only once. The TCR comes from a man aged 55 to 70 in good health and CMV-seropositive. Sequenced input: PBMCs.

The CDR3 loop is CASSLTATYEQYF. As DNA, the CDR3 is TGTGCCAGCTCACTGACAGCAACCTACGAGCAGTACTTC. J is TRBJ2-7 and V is TRBV18; possibly TRBD1 for D (5 bases). This CDR3 comprises 13 residues. Trimming removed 4 bases from V and 2 bases from J, with 9 bases in between. Germline CDR1 KGHSH, CDR2 LQKENI.